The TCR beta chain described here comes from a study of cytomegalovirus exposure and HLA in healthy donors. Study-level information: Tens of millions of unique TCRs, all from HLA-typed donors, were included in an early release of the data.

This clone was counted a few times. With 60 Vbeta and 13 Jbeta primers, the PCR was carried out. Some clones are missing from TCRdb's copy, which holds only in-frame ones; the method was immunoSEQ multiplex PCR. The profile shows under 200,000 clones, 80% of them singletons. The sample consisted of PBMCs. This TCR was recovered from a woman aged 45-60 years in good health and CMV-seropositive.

CDR3 nucleotides: TGTGCCAGCAGCCAAGAGCTAGCGGGAAGCCCCTACGAGCAGTACTTC. Protein sequence: CASSQELAGSPYEQYF. This chain uses TRBV4-2 with TRBJ2-7; the match to TRBD2 covers 9 bases. Germline assignment: CDR1 LGHNA and CDR2 YNFKEQ. Losses at the gene ends were 0 bases for V and 2 bases for J; bases not matched to a gene: 5. The CDR3 has 16 amino acids.